The 32 T cell receptor beta chains given below trace back to one sample, sequenced in a study of T cell changes during pregnancy in multiple sclerosis (dated 2019 in TCRdb). The method was the immunoSEQ multiplex PCR assay. TCRdb re-hosts the immuneACCESS table, in-frame sequences only. Its copies lack some clones; in the studies checked, an unresolved V gene accounts for under half of them, and the cause for the rest is not known. For this sample the table gives about 30,000 clones, of which around 88% were detected only once. In total, the top ten clones hold 3% to 3.5% of the sample. The sequencing here drew on CD4+ T cells from peripheral blood mononuclear cells, taken in the first trimester of pregnancy. These receptors were taken from a female donor in good health, enrolled as a control in a pregnancy study.

The J gene is TRBJ1-2, the V gene TRBV7-8; TRBD1 matches 10 bases. V dropped 3 bases and J dropped 4; count of bases not matched to a gene: 5. CDR1 SGHVS and CDR2 FQNEAQ come from the germline V gene. The CDR3 is made up of 15 amino acids. Here the CDR3 DNA reads TGTGCCAGCAGCTTTGGGACAGGGGAAGGCTATGGCTACACCTTC. Protein sequence: CASSFGTGEGYGYTF.

CDR3 DNA: TGTGCCAGCAGCTCGAAAACGGGACTAGCGGGGGACTACGAGCAGTACTTC. This translates into CASSSKTGLAGDYEQYF. The V call is TRBV12-1, the J call TRBJ2-7; TRBD2, the table's D call, was not compared with the DNA. TRBV12-1 is termed a pseudogene. CDR3 length: 17 residues.

The chain employs TRBV5-1 and TRBJ2-5; no clear D. With 4 bases removed from V and 1 base from J, the gap between germline ends came to 11 bases. Germline assignment: CDR1 SGHRS and CDR2 YFSETQ. The CDR3 contains 14 residues. Here the CDR3 reads CASSLNWFQETQYF. CDR3 DNA sequence: TGCGCCAGCAGCCTGAACTGGTTCCAAGAGACCCAGTACTTC.

The chain couples TRBV6-1 to TRBJ1-1; D gene unclear. The germline V and J ends were trimmed by 9 bases and 5 bases, with 19 bases remaining between them. CDR3 size: 14 residues. The germline gives CDR1 MNHNS, CDR2 SASEGT. Here the CDR3 reads CARKPFRPGTEAFF. Here the CDR3 DNA reads TGTGCCAGGAAGCCCTTCAGGCCGGGAACTGAAGCTTTCTTT.

The rearrangement joins TRBV7-2 to TRBJ2-1; D call uncertain. The CDR3 spans 15 residues. Per germline, CDR1 SGHTA and CDR2 FQGNSA. The ends were cut back, 4 bases at V and 0 bases at J, with 10 bases in the middle. The CDR3 nucleotides are TGTGCCAGCAGCTCCTCGTGGAGCTCCTACAATGAGCAGTTCTTC. This codes for CASSSSWSSYNEQFF.

The V and J genes are TRBV4-3 and TRBJ1-5, with D possibly being TRBD1 (5 bases). The V and J ends lost 8 bases and 6 bases respectively, with 17 bases between them. Germline V gene data show CDR1 as LGHNA and CDR2 as YSLEER. The CDR3 is 14 amino acids. The DNA of the CDR3 is TGCGCCAGCTGGCGGGGCGGGGTTAGTCAGCCCCAGCATTTT. Translated, it gives CASWRGGVSQPQHF.

The V gene is TRBV28, the J gene TRBJ1-1, with a possible D match to TRBD1 (6 bases). This CDR3 is 14 amino acids long. The germline CDR1 and CDR2 sequences are MDHEN and SYDVKM. V was cut by 2 bases and J by 5 bases, with 12 bases left in between. The CDR3 region is CASSLGQGLTEAFF. In DNA form, the CDR3 reads TGTGCCAGCAGTTTAGGGCAGGGGCTTACTGAAGCTTTCTTT.

This clone was counted once. V usage is TRBV18 and J usage is TRBJ2-5; no definite D call. The CDR3 length is 13 residues. The germline V gene encodes CDR1 KGHSH and CDR2 LQKENI. V was shortened by 5 bases and J by 7 bases, with 14 bases between the two germline ends. The DNA for the CDR3 is TGTGCCAGCTCATCCTCTAATGCCGGGACCCAGTACTTC. Translating it yields CASSSSNAGTQYF.

The V and J genes are TRBV6-5 and TRBJ1-5; D perhaps matches TRBD1 (5 bases). Between the trimmed V and J ends, which lost 6 bases and 7 bases, there was a span of 13 bases. The CDR3 consists of 13 residues. Germline V CDR1 and CDR2: MNHEY, SVGAGI. The CDR3 region has the DNA TGTGCCAGCAGCCTAGACAGATACCAGCCCCAGCATTTT. This sequence encodes CASSLDRYQPQHF.

This sequence joins TRBV18 and TRBJ2-7; 7 positions agree with TRBD2. The V gene end was trimmed by 2 bases and the J gene end by 4 bases; junction bases not matched to a gene: 8. The CDR3 has 15 residues. The germline V gene encodes CDR1 KGHSH and CDR2 LQKENI. The CDR3 protein is CASSPSPTGGYEQYF. The CDR3 nucleotides read TGTGCCAGCTCACCATCCCCTACGGGGGGTTACGAGCAGTACTTC.

The V and J genes are TRBV28 and TRBJ2-5, with a possible D match to TRBD1 (6 bases). This CDR3 spans 15 amino acids. Trimming removed 6 bases from V and 2 bases from J, with 16 bases in between. Germline loops: CDR1 MDHEN, CDR2 SYDVKM. As DNA, the CDR3 is TGTGCCAGCAGGGGCGCGGACAGTGTACAAGAGACCCAGTACTTC. It specifies CASRGADSVQETQYF. Using reference TRBV28 and TRBJ2-5 for the parts outside the CDR3, the full variable domain is DVKVTQSSRYLVKRTGEKVFLECVQDMDHENMFWYRQDPGLGLRLIYFSYDVKMKEKGDIPEGYSVSREKKERFSLILESASTNQTSMYLCASRGADSVQETQYFGPGTRLLVL.

The chain is built from TRBV6-5 and TRBJ2-7; TRBD1 matches at 8 bases. The CDR3 consists of 15 residues. The trim removed 5 bases at V and 0 bases at J, leaving 6 bases unmatched. Germline V gene data show CDR1 as MNHEY and CDR2 as SVGAGI. CDR3 amino acids: CASSRRTGSSYEQYF. CDR3 in DNA: TGTGCCAGCAGTAGAAGGACAGGGAGCTCCTACGAGCAGTACTTC.

The V call is TRBV7-3, the J call TRBJ2-6; a possible D gene is TRBD2 (6 bases). This CDR3 contains 20 residues. V gave up 4 bases and J gave up 0 bases, with 22 bases separating them. The germline gives CDR1 SGHTA, CDR2 FQGTGA. CDR3 DNA: TGTGCCAGCAGCTCAATGGCGGGTAGCGGAGTAGACTCTGGGGCCAACGTCCTGACTTTC. Amino acid sequence: CASSSMAGSGVDSGANVLTF. Full variable domain (rest looked up from reference TRBV7-3 and TRBJ2-6): GAGVSQTPSNKVTEKGKYVELRCDPISGHTALYWYRQSLGQGPEFLIYFQGTGAADDSGLPNDRFFAVRPEGSVSTLKIQRTERGDSAVYLCASSSMAGSGVDSGANVLTFGAGSRLTVL.

The rearrangement uses TRBV28 and TRBJ1-3; the match to TRBD1 covers 9 bases. Germline CDR1 MDHEN, CDR2 SYDVKM. The CDR3 is made up of 13 amino acids. V lost 6 bases, J lost 8 bases, and 5 bases stayed unmatched. CDR3 sequence reads: CASRGQGRDTIYF. The CDR3 DNA reads as TGTGCCAGCAGAGGACAGGGGAGGGACACCATATATTTT.

The CDR3 nucleotides are TGTGCCAGCAGCTTAGGGCTAGCCGCCTCCACCGGGGAGCTGTTTTTT. Its protein is CASSLGLAASTGELFF. The V call is TRBV7-2, the J call TRBJ2-2; the D gene is possibly TRBD2 (5 bases). Trimming left V 1 base short and J 4 bases short, with 13 bases between. The CDR3 runs to 16 residues. The germline gives CDR1 SGHTA, CDR2 FQGNSA.

The V and J genes are TRBV7-2 and TRBJ2-3, with D tentatively TRBD1 (6 bases). Germline assignment: CDR1 SGHTA and CDR2 FQGNSA. The CDR3 has 13 amino acids. V lost 4 bases, J lost 5 bases, and 10 bases lay in between. The CDR3, as DNA: TGTGCCAGCAGCTCTCGAGGGGGAGATACGCAGTATTTT. It is translated as CASSSRGGDTQYF.

Comment on this clone: One end of the junction fails to match germline, which may point to a read error. The gene calls are TRBV6-1 and TRBJ2-2; TRBD1 aligns across 10 bases. The germline V gene encodes CDR1 MNHNS and CDR2 SASEGT. The CDR3 totals 17 residues. As DNA, the CDR3 is TGTGCCAGCAGCGAAGACAGGGGGCGTTTTTCGGCCGGGGAGCTGTTTTTT. This sequence encodes CASSEDRGRFSAGELFF.

V is TRBV28 and J is TRBJ1-4; D is perhaps TRBD1 (6 bases). V shed 4 bases and J shed 0 bases, with 18 bases lying between them. Germline lookup yields CDR1 MDHEN and CDR2 SYDVKM. CDR3 length: 18 amino acids. CDR3 sequence (DNA): TGTGCCAGCAGTTCCCTAGGGGGAGCTAATGCAACTAATGAAAAACTGTTTTTT. Its protein is CASSSLGGANATNEKLFF.

The chain has TRBV28 and TRBJ2-2; D may be TRBD2 (5 bases). Germline lookup yields CDR1 MDHEN and CDR2 SYDVKM. V dropped 8 bases and J dropped 7 bases, with 11 bases sitting between them. CDR3 size: 12 residues. CDR3 loop: CASAEGGGELFF. CDR3 DNA: TGTGCCAGCGCCGAGGGCGGCGGGGAGCTGTTTTTT.

V gene TRBV28 combines with J gene TRBJ2-7; TRBD1 aligns across 9 bases. The CDR3 loop spans 15 amino acids. The V gene end was trimmed by 1 base and the J gene end by 2 bases; junction bases not matched to a gene: 3. From germline, CDR1 is MDHEN and CDR2 SYDVKM. The CDR3: CASSLSWDRAYEQYF. The CDR3 region has the DNA TGTGCCAGCAGTTTATCTTGGGACAGGGCCTACGAGCAGTACTTC. Drawing the rest from reference TRBV28 and TRBJ2-7, the complete variable domain is DVKVTQSSRYLVKRTGEKVFLECVQDMDHENMFWYRQDPGLGLRLIYFSYDVKMKEKGDIPEGYSVSREKKERFSLILESASTNQTSMYLCASSLSWDRAYEQYFGPGTRLTVT.

J is TRBJ2-1 and V is TRBV6-5, with 9 bases lining up with TRBD1. The CDR3 extends over 14 amino acids. Germline trimming cut 2 bases from V and 8 bases from J; bases unmatched to any gene: 4. Germline CDR1 and CDR2: MNHEY and SVGAGI. CDR3 DNA sequence: TGTGCCAGCAGTTACGGGACAGGGAACGATGAGCAGTTCTTC. It specifies CASSYGTGNDEQFF.

This chain connects TRBV6-5 to TRBJ2-2, with TRBD2 matching 10 bases. V was pared by 9 bases and J by 5 bases, with 6 bases of the junction left unmatched. Per germline, CDR1 MNHEY and CDR2 SVGAGI. The CDR3 covers 14 residues. CDR3 amino acids: CASRAGGRTGELFF. The DNA of the CDR3 is TGTGCCAGTAGAGCGGGGGGGCGAACCGGGGAGCTGTTTTTT.

This clone appeared once. This chain links TRBV7-4 with TRBJ2-7, with 14 bases that match TRBD2. V shed 5 bases, J shed 2 bases, and the junction held 2 bases outside the gene matches. CDR1 is SGHVT and CDR2 is SQSDAQ in the germline V gene. The CDR3 contains 15 residues. CDR3: CASSPGLAGAYEQYF. The CDR3 DNA sequence: TGTGCCAGCAGCCCGGGACTAGCGGGGGCCTACGAGCAGTACTTC.

The rearrangement joins TRBV7-2 to TRBJ2-7, with 9 nucleotides matching TRBD2. Germline CDR1 is SGHTA and CDR2 is FQGNSA. The CDR3 covers 15 residues. The V and J ends lost 5 bases and 7 bases, in that order; junction bases with no gene match: 12. CDR3 DNA: TGTGCCAGCAGCGAAGACGCGGGAGGGCCGGATGAGCAGTACTTC. Protein: CASSEDAGGPDEQYF.

The genes are TRBV28 and TRBJ1-5, with 10 bases aligning to TRBD1. There are 14 residues in the CDR3. Trimming cost V 7 bases and J 7 bases; bases outside gene matches: 7. Germline V gives CDR1 MDHEN, CDR2 SYDVKM. The DNA for the CDR3 is TGTGCCAGCAAACGCGGGACAGGGGACCAGCCCCAGCATTTT. This encodes CASKRGTGDQPQHF.

The chain has TRBV29-1 and TRBJ2-7; TRBD2 might be the D (6 bases). The CDR3 covers 14 residues. Germline CDR1 is SQVTM and CDR2 is ANQGSEA. V was shortened by 4 bases and J by 6 bases, with 19 bases between the two germline ends. The CDR3 DNA reads as TGCAGCGTTGGAGGGCGGGGCGCAATCGTCGAGCAGTACTTC. The encoded protein is CSVGGRGAIVEQYF.

V and J are TRBV4-3 and TRBJ1-2, with 10 bases aligning to TRBD1. Germline lookup yields CDR1 LGHNA and CDR2 YSLEER. The junction had 8 bases not matched to a gene; V was cut back by 0 bases and J by 4 bases. The CDR3 has 17 residues. CDR3: CASSQDHPGQGIYGYTF. The CDR3 DNA follows: TGCGCCAGCAGCCAAGATCACCCGGGACAGGGGATCTATGGCTACACCTTC.

CDR3 bases: TGTGCCAGCTCACTAGAGGAGACCCAGTACTTC. As protein: CASSLEETQYF. The chain carries TRBV18 and TRBJ2-5; D gene uncertain. The germline gives CDR1 KGHSH, CDR2 LQKENI. Trimming took 4 bases from V and 5 from J, leaving 5 bases between them. The CDR3 is 11 residues long. Variable domain in full (rest from reference TRBV18 and TRBJ2-5): NAGVMQNPRHLVRRRGQEARLRCSPMKGHSHVYWYRQLPEEGLKFMVYLQKENIIDESGMPKERFSAEFPKEGPSILRIQQVVRGDSAAYFCASSLEETQYFGPGTRLLVL.

The V gene is TRBV19, the J gene TRBJ1-5, with a weak D call TRBD1 (5 bases). This CDR3 is 15 amino acids long. Per the germline V gene, CDR1 is LNHDA and CDR2 is SQIVND (reference sequence). The V end was cut by 6 bases, the J end by 2 bases, with 14 bases between. The CDR3 DNA follows: TGTGCCAGTAGGCCTCAGGGTAGGGGCAATCAGCCCCAGCATTTT. Residues: CASRPQGRGNQPQHF.

The gene calls are TRBV30 and TRBJ2-7, with TRBD2 identical over 10 bases. Germline lookup yields CDR1 GTSNPN and CDR2 SVGIG (reference sequence). CDR3 size: 18 residues. J was trimmed by 3 bases and V by 1 base; bases with no gene match: 15. The chain's CDR3 is CAWSAGTFSGRALYEQYF. In DNA, the CDR3 is TGTGCCTGGAGTGCAGGGACCTTCAGCGGGAGGGCTCTCTACGAGCAGTACTTC.

The rearrangement joins TRBV7-2 to TRBJ2-2; 7 positions match TRBD2. This CDR3 has 13 residues. Germline V CDR1 and CDR2: SGHTA, FQGNSA. V lost 4 bases to trimming and J lost 6 bases; unmatched junction nucleotides: 2. The CDR3 region has the DNA TGTGCCAGCAGCTCCCGGGGGGCCGGGGAGCTGTTTTTT. Its protein is CASSSRGAGELFF.

The chain employs TRBV7-9 and TRBJ2-3; 11 bases are a match to TRBD2. This CDR3 is built from 15 residues. V shed 4 bases and J 3 bases; nucleotides not matched to a gene: 3. Germline V gene data show CDR1 as SEHNR and CDR2 as FQNEAQ (reference sequence). As DNA, the CDR3 is TGTGCCAGCAGCTCGACTAGCGGGAAAACAGATACGCAGTATTTT. Protein sequence: CASSSTSGKTDTQYF.